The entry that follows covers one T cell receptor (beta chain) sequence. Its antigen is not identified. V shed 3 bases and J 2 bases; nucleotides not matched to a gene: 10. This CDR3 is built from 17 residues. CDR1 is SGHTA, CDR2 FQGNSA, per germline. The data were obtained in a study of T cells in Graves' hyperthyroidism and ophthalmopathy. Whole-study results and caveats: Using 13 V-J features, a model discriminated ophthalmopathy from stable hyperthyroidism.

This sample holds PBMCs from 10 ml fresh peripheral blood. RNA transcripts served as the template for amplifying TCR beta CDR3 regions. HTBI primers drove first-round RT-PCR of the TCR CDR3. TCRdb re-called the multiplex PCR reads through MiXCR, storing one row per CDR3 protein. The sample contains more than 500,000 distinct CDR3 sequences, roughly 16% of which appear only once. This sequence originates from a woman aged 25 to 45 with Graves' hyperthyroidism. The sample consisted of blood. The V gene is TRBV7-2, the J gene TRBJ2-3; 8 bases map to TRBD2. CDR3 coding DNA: TGTGCCAGCAGCTTGACACTAGCGGAGACCTACACAGATACGCAGTATTTT. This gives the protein CASSLTLAETYTDTQYF. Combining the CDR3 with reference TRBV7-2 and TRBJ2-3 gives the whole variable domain GAGVSQSPSNKVTEKGKDVELRCDPISGHTALYWYRQSLGQGLEFLIYFQGNSAPDKSGLPSDRFSAERTGGSVSTLTIQRTQQEDSAVYLCASSLTLAETYTDTQYFGPGTRLTVL.